A single sample is the source of the 28 T cell receptor beta chains below, sequenced in a study of cytomegalovirus exposure and HLA in healthy donors. The PCR was carried out with 60 Vbeta primers and 13 Jbeta primers. Profiled with immunoSEQ multiplex PCR; TCRdb holds only in-frame clones, not every one. The sample yields approximately 220,000 clones, nearly 80% seen once. Sequenced sample: PBMCs. The receptor set was obtained from a man between 18 and 35 years old in good health and CMV-seronegative.

The chain is built from TRBV25-1 and TRBJ2-6; TRBD1 agrees at 8 bases. Germline-derived CDR1 and CDR2 are MGHDK and SYGVNS. The junction had 8 bases not matched to a gene; V was cut back by 4 bases and J by 0 bases. The CDR3 totals 18 residues. The CDR3 spells CASSVGQGFNSGANVLTF. In nucleotides, the CDR3 is TGTGCCAGCAGTGTTGGACAGGGCTTTAACTCTGGGGCCAACGTCCTGACTTTC.

The V gene is TRBV6-4, the J gene TRBJ1-1; TRBD1 matches at 8 bases. Losses at the gene ends were 4 bases for V and 4 bases for J; bases not matched to a gene: 2. The CDR3 loop spans 13 amino acids. CDR1 is MRHNA, CDR2 SNTAGT, per germline. The CDR3 sequence: CASSAGQGTEAFF. In DNA form, the CDR3 reads TGTGCCAGCAGTGCAGGACAGGGCACTGAAGCTTTCTTT.

This clone was seen a few times. This chain's CDR3 is CASSRGLETQYF. CDR3 in DNA: TGTGCCAGCAGCCGCGGCTTAGAGACCCAGTACTTC. The J gene is TRBJ2-5, the V gene TRBV7-2; D is unclear. CDR1 is SGHTA and CDR2 is FQGNSA in the germline V gene. The V and J ends lost 5 bases and 4 bases respectively, with 8 bases between them. This CDR3 region has 12 residues. Drawing the rest from reference TRBV7-2 and TRBJ2-5, the complete variable domain is GAGVSQSPSNKVTEKGKDVELRCDPISGHTALYWYRQSLGQGLEFLIYFQGNSAPDKSGLPSDRFSAERTGGSVSTLTIQRTQQEDSAVYLCASSRGLETQYFGPGTRLLVL.

The CDR3 DNA reads as TGCAGTGGGGGACAGGGAGTCTCCAATGAGCAGTTCTTC. Protein sequence: CSGGQGVSNEQFF. This chain connects TRBV29-1 to TRBJ2-1; 9 bases fit TRBD1. The germline CDR1 and CDR2 sequences are SQVTM and ANQGSEA. The CDR3 spans 13 residues.

The chain joins TRBV15 to TRBJ1-5; 7 bases are shared with TRBD1. Germline V CDR1 and CDR2: LNHNV, YYDKDF (reference sequence). The V and J ends lost 0 bases and 7 bases, in that order; junction bases with no gene match: 9. This CDR3 spans 16 amino acids. The CDR3 loop is CATSRDGQAKRQPQHF. In DNA form, the CDR3 reads TGTGCCACCAGCAGAGACGGACAGGCGAAACGGCAGCCCCAGCATTTT.

The chain has TRBV7-2 and TRBJ2-5; D is undetermined. The CDR3 contains 14 residues. Trimming cost V 5 bases and J 5 bases, with 15 bases left between them. Germline V gene sequence: CDR1 SGHTA, CDR2 FQGNSA. The CDR3 sequence: CASSPSSLGETQYF. DNA for the CDR3: TGTGCCAGCAGCCCATCCTCCCTCGGGGAGACCCAGTACTTC.

This chain connects TRBV4-2 to TRBJ2-2, with TRBD2 matching 7 bases. The CDR3 is made up of 17 amino acids. Germline-derived CDR1 and CDR2 are LGHNA and YNFKEQ. V lost 2 bases, J lost 5 bases, and 11 bases stayed unmatched. The CDR3 DNA is TGTGCCAGCAGCCAACCACTCGGACTAGGGGAAACCGGGGAGCTGTTTTTT. This sequence encodes CASSQPLGLGETGELFF.

The chain couples TRBV5-4 to TRBJ2-1, with 9 bases that match TRBD1. The ends lost 2 bases at V and 5 bases at J; junction bases unmatched: 5. The CDR3 consists of 15 residues. Germline V gene sequence: CDR1 SGHNT, CDR2 YYREEE (reference sequence). CDR3 bases: TGTGCCAGCAGCTTCCGGGACAGGGTGAACAATGAGCAGTTCTTC. This encodes CASSFRDRVNNEQFF.

The V gene is TRBV9, the J gene TRBJ1-1; tentative D call: TRBD1 (6 bases). CDR3 size: 15 residues. From germline, CDR1 is SGDLS and CDR2 YYNGEE. V dropped 5 bases and J dropped 1 base, with 15 bases sitting between them. The chain's CDR3 is CASRGLTGQNTEAFF. The CDR3 DNA reads as TGTGCCAGCAGGGGATTGACAGGTCAGAACACTGAAGCTTTCTTT.

The sample holds a few counts of this clone. The rearrangement joins TRBV27 to TRBJ2-1, with 8 positions matching TRBD2. Trimming removed 6 bases from V and 2 bases from J; junction bases left unmatched: 15. This CDR3 contains 18 residues. Germline V gene sequence: CDR1 MNHEY, CDR2 SMNVEV (reference sequence). The CDR3 nucleotides read TGTGCCAGCAGACCTGAGGGAGTAGCGGGGAGGACCTACAATGAGCAGTTCTTC. Protein product: CASRPEGVAGRTYNEQFF.

This rearrangement joins TRBV4-2 to TRBJ2-5; 11 bases are a match to TRBD2. The ends lost 1 base at V and 5 bases at J; junction bases unmatched: 9. This CDR3 is built from 17 residues. In germline, CDR1 is LGHNA, CDR2 YNFKEQ. The CDR3 here is CASSQGDSGGAGETQYF. DNA for the CDR3: TGTGCCAGCAGCCAAGGGGATAGCGGGGGGGCCGGGGAGACCCAGTACTTC.

The gene calls are TRBV12-5 and TRBJ1-2, with D uncertain. CDR1 LGHNT and CDR2 FRNRAP come from the germline V gene. The CDR3 is 15 residues long. Trimming cost V 2 bases and J 5 bases, with 15 bases left between them. CDR3 amino acids: CASGLRTGIQYGYTF. The CDR3 DNA follows: TGTGCTAGTGGTTTGAGAACCGGGATCCAATATGGCTACACCTTC.

This clone has just a few counts. The chain employs TRBV2 and TRBJ1-5, with TRBD1 matching 9 bases. In germline, CDR1 is SNHLY, CDR2 FYNNEI. With V trimmed by 3 bases and J by 6 bases, 3 bases remained unmatched. This CDR3 is 14 amino acids long. The DNA of the CDR3 is TGTGCCAGCAGTGAGACAGGGGGACTTCAGCCCCAGCATTTT. It specifies CASSETGGLQPQHF.

This clone occurred a few times. This chain links TRBV6-5 with TRBJ1-2; D uncertain. CDR3 length: 15 amino acids. The V end was cut by 0 bases, the J end by 4 bases, with 12 bases between. Germline V gives CDR1 MNHEY, CDR2 SVGAGI. CDR3: CASSYSNKRSYGYTF. CDR3 DNA sequence: TGTGCCAGCAGTTACTCGAACAAAAGATCCTATGGCTACACCTTC.

V gene TRBV6-6 combines with J gene TRBJ2-1; weak D call: TRBD1 (6 bases). The germline V gene encodes CDR1 MNHNY and CDR2 SVGAGI (reference sequence). There are 11 residues in the CDR3. V shed 9 bases and J shed 9 bases, with 12 bases lying between them. The DNA of the CDR3 is TGTGCCAGTTCCACAGGGCCTGAGCAGTTCTTC. It codes for CASSTGPEQFF.

The genes are TRBV27 and TRBJ2-1; TRBD2 might be the D (6 bases). The CDR3 has 16 residues. Germline V gene lookup returns CDR1 MNHEY and CDR2 SMNVEV (reference sequence). V was clipped by 7 bases and J by 0 bases, with 16 bases between them. CDR3 protein: CASTEGQGLSYNEQFF. Written as DNA, the CDR3 is TGTGCCAGCACCGAGGGGCAGGGACTCTCCTACAATGAGCAGTTCTTC.

The V call is TRBV19, the J call TRBJ1-1; 7 bases line up with TRBD1. Germline V gene data show CDR1 as LNHDA and CDR2 as SQIVND (reference sequence). V lost 4 bases to trimming and J lost 7 bases; unmatched junction nucleotides: 6. This CDR3 comprises 13 residues. This CDR3 reads CASSRNRGDEAFF. The CDR3 DNA reads as TGTGCCAGTAGTAGGAACAGGGGAGATGAAGCTTTCTTT.

This clone was observed a handful of times. The chain uses TRBV9 and TRBJ1-1; D perhaps matches TRBD1 (5 bases). The CDR3 has 15 amino acids. Looked up from germline, CDR1 is SGDLS and CDR2 is YYNGEE. The V gene lost 0 bases and the J gene lost 4 bases, with 13 bases spanning the gap. The CDR3 nucleotides are TGTGCCAGCAGCGTAGGGAGTCAGGGAGGCACTGAAGCTTTCTTT. Protein sequence: CASSVGSQGGTEAFF.

About this clone itself: At one end the junction does not follow the germline gene, possibly because of a read error. The chain has TRBV7-7 and TRBJ2-7; 9 nucleotides match TRBD1. Germline V gene data show CDR1 as SSHAT and CDR2 as FNYEAQ (reference sequence). The CDR3 totals 13 residues. CDR3 region: CASSPDRGHEQYF. CDR3 nucleotide sequence: TGTGCTAGCAGCCCGGACAGGGGCCACGAGCAGTACTTC.

The gene calls are TRBV14 and TRBJ2-5; 9 nucleotides agree with TRBD1. This CDR3 has 15 amino acids. The V gene end was trimmed by 4 bases and the J gene end by 4 bases; junction bases not matched to a gene: 7. Germline V lookup: CDR1 SGHDN, CDR2 FVKESK. CDR3 in amino acids: CASSLLRGQGETQYF. The DNA for the CDR3 is TGTGCCAGCAGCCTCCTAAGGGGACAGGGAGAGACCCAGTACTTC.

The rearrangement uses TRBV28 and TRBJ2-7; the D gene is possibly TRBD2 (6 bases). Trimming removed 6 bases from V and 1 base from J, with 13 bases in between. Per germline, CDR1 MDHEN and CDR2 SYDVKM. The CDR3 contains 14 residues. This CDR3 is CASRDRGGSYEQYF. Written as DNA, the CDR3 is TGTGCCAGCAGAGATAGGGGAGGTTCCTACGAGCAGTACTTC. The full variable domain, completed using reference TRBV28 and TRBJ2-7, is DVKVTQSSRYLVKRTGEKVFLECVQDMDHENMFWYRQDPGLGLRLIYFSYDVKMKEKGDIPEGYSVSREKKERFSLILESASTNQTSMYLCASRDRGGSYEQYFGPGTRLTVT.

On this clone itself: Distinct nucleotide sequences in the sample also encode this CDR3. V is TRBV9 and J is TRBJ2-7; 10 bases line up with TRBD1. Trimming cost V 3 bases and J 0 bases; bases outside gene matches: 3. The CDR3 runs 15 residues. Germline V gene sequence: CDR1 SGDLS, CDR2 YYNGEE. CDR3 region: CASSAGQGLSYEQYF. The CDR3 bases are TGTGCCAGCAGCGCGGGACAGGGGCTCTCCTACGAGCAGTACTTC.

The gene calls are TRBV28 and TRBJ2-7; 8 bases line up with TRBD1. This CDR3 contains 15 residues. Germline trimming cut 4 bases from V and 4 bases from J; bases unmatched to any gene: 9. The germline gives CDR1 MDHEN, CDR2 SYDVKM. Here the CDR3 DNA reads TGTGCCAGCAGTTCTCGACAGGGGCCCTATTACGAGCAGTACTTC. Encoded protein: CASSSRQGPYYEQYF. Full variable domain (missing parts from reference TRBV28 and TRBJ2-7): DVKVTQSSRYLVKRTGEKVFLECVQDMDHENMFWYRQDPGLGLRLIYFSYDVKMKEKGDIPEGYSVSREKKERFSLILESASTNQTSMYLCASSSRQGPYYEQYFGPGTRLTVT.

This chain links TRBV28 with TRBJ2-4, with D tentatively TRBD2 (5 bases). The germline V gene has CDR1 MDHEN and CDR2 SYDVKM. The ends were cut back, 5 bases at V and 1 base at J, with 9 bases in the middle. CDR3 size: 14 residues. The CDR3 loop is CASSPGGAKNIQYF. CDR3 nucleotide sequence: TGTGCCAGCAGTCCAGGCGGGGCCAAAAACATTCAGTACTTC.

The V gene is TRBV19, the J gene TRBJ1-1; tentative D call: TRBD1 (6 bases). This CDR3 spans 14 amino acids. The germline V gene has CDR1 LNHDA and CDR2 SQIVND (reference sequence). V was trimmed by 7 bases and J by 5 bases, leaving 17 bases between them. The CDR3 DNA follows: TGTGCCAGTACCAGTAATCAGGGGTTAACTGAAGCTTTCTTT. Translated: CASTSNQGLTEAFF.

Of note for this clone: The same CDR3 also results from other DNA sequences found in this sample. The chain uses TRBV30 and TRBJ2-1; a possible D gene is TRBD2 (5 bases). V lost 0 bases, J lost 6 bases, and 6 bases lay in between. Per germline, CDR1 GTSNPN and CDR2 SVGIG (reference sequence). The CDR3 loop spans 12 amino acids. CDR3 sequence: CAWSVRGNEQFF. For the CDR3, the DNA is TGTGCCTGGAGTGTACGGGGCAATGAGCAGTTCTTC. Drawing the rest from reference TRBV30 and TRBJ2-1, the complete variable domain is SQTIHQWPATLVQPVGSPLSLECTVEGTSNPNLYWYRQAAGRGLQLLFYSVGIGQISSEVPQNLSASRPQDRQFILSSKKLLLSDSGFYLCAWSVRGNEQFFGPGTRLTVL.

The V and J genes are TRBV7-6 and TRBJ2-7, with a possible D match to TRBD1 (6 bases). Germline V CDR1 and CDR2: SGHVS, FNYEAQ. V gave up 6 bases and J gave up 1 base, with 16 bases separating them. CDR3 length: 15 amino acids. Here the CDR3 reads CASSSSRGQSYEQYF. CDR3 nucleotide sequence: TGTGCCAGCAGTAGTAGCAGGGGCCAATCCTACGAGCAGTACTTC.

This clone appeared many times. V is TRBV30 and J is TRBJ2-3, with TRBD1 matching 9 bases. Per germline, CDR1 GTSNPN and CDR2 SVGIG (reference sequence). The V gene end was trimmed by 3 bases and the J gene end by 6 bases; junction bases not matched to a gene: 7. The CDR3 has 14 amino acids. The CDR3 bases are TGTGCCTGGAGACGACAGGGGGGAAGGGATACGCAGTATTTT. As protein: CAWRRQGGRDTQYF.